Following are 25 T cell receptor beta chains from one sample sequenced in a study of Graves' ophthalmopathy and Graves' hyperthyroidism. Amplifying from RNA transcripts, the study obtained TCR beta CDR3 regions. Following a first-round RT-PCR that used HTBI primers, a second-round multiplex PCR was carried out. TCRdb analysed the multiplex PCR reads with MiXCR anew, one entry per CDR3 protein. The profile shows about 640,000 distinct CDR3 sequences, roughly two fifths of them singletons. The material sequenced was peripheral blood. These receptors all stem from an adult man with Graves' ophthalmopathy.

This clonotype was seen ten or more times. The gene calls are TRBV20-1 and TRBJ1-2, with D uncertain. The CDR3 runs to 12 residues. V shed 0 bases and J shed 8 bases, with 10 bases lying between them. The germline V gene encodes CDR1 DFQATT and CDR2 SNEGSKA (reference sequence). CDR3 coding DNA: TGCAGTGCTAGAGATCGGCAGGCAGGCTACACCTTC. It codes for CSARDRQAGYTF.

Turning to this clonotype: No DNA is shown, since the ends of the CDR3 on it are uncertain; the CDR3 is the one TCRdb lists. The rearrangement links TRBV7-9 to TRBJ1-2; TRBD1, the table's D call, lacks a check against the DNA. The CDR3 has 17 amino acids, counting both end residues. Germline-derived CDR1 and CDR2 are SEHNR and FQNEAQ (reference sequence). The CDR3 here is CASSQVQTPLTNYGCTF.

The CDR3 bases are TGCGCCAGCAGCCAAGTCTTCGGCGGACACACTGAAGCTTTCTTT. It is translated as CASSQVFGGHTEAFF. The chain is built from TRBV4-1 and TRBJ1-1; no clear D. The CDR3 extends over 15 amino acids. In germline, CDR1 is MGHRA, CDR2 YSYEKL. Trimming stripped 1 base from V and 3 bases from J, with 12 bases between.

This clonotype was detected many times. V usage is TRBV7-2 and J usage is TRBJ1-2; D is unresolved. The V and J ends lost 2 bases and 2 bases respectively, with 6 bases between them. The CDR3 is made up of 13 amino acids. The germline V gene has CDR1 SGHTA and CDR2 FQGNSA. The CDR3 DNA follows: TGTGCCAGCAGCTTACAGGAAAACTATGGCTACACCTTC. This codes for CASSLQENYGYTF.

This clonotype was picked up many times. This chain links TRBV5-1 with TRBJ2-7; 8 nucleotides match TRBD1. J was trimmed by 4 bases and V by 4 bases; bases with no gene match: 4. CDR1 is SGHRS and CDR2 is YFSETQ in the germline V gene. This CDR3 is 13 amino acids long. The CDR3 DNA reads TGCGCCAGCAGCGTGGACAGGGTTTACGAGCAGTACTTC. Encoded protein: CASSVDRVYEQYF.

The rearrangement links TRBV11-1 to TRBJ1-1; 8 nucleotides align to TRBD1. In germline, CDR1 is SGHAT, CDR2 FQDESV (reference sequence). The CDR3 has 16 residues. The J segment lost 6 bases and the V segment lost 4 bases, leaving 13 bases of the junction unmatched. The CDR3 here is CASSSEMMTGESEAFF. The CDR3 DNA follows: TGTGCCAGCAGCTCCGAAATGATGACAGGGGAGTCTGAAGCTTTCTTT. The variable domain in full, with the rest retrieved from reference TRBV11-1 and TRBJ1-1, is EAEVAQSPRYKITEKSQAVAFWCDPISGHATLYWYRQILGQGPELLVQFQDESVVDDSQLPKDRFSAERLKGVDSTLKIQPAELGDSAMYLCASSSEMMTGESEAFFGQGTRLTVV.

Only a few counts were recorded for this clonotype. The chain uses TRBV20-1 and TRBJ2-7; 12 positions match TRBD2. Germline V gives CDR1 DFQATT, CDR2 SNEGSKA (reference sequence). The V gene end was trimmed by 3 bases and the J gene end by 0 bases; junction bases not matched to a gene: 3. The CDR3 covers 15 residues. CDR3 sequence reads: CSARGLAGLSYEQYF. The DNA for the CDR3 is TGCAGTGCTAGGGGACTAGCGGGTCTCTCCTACGAGCAGTACTTC.

This chain connects TRBV5-6 to TRBJ2-3, with 9 positions matching TRBD2. V was clipped by 2 bases and J by 6 bases; unmatched bases: 7. Germline V gene data show CDR1 as SGHDT and CDR2 as YYEEEE. The CDR3 totals 15 residues. This CDR3 reads CASSLTGTSRDTQYF. CDR3 nucleotides: TGTGCCAGCAGCTTAACGGGGACTAGCAGGGATACGCAGTATTTT. Combining the CDR3 with reference TRBV5-6 and TRBJ2-3 gives the whole variable domain DAGVTQSPTHLIKTRGQQVTLRCSPKSGHDTVSWYQQALGQGPQFIFQYYEEEERQRGNFPDRFSGHQFPNYSSELNVNALLLGDSALYLCASSLTGTSRDTQYFGPGTRLTVL.

On this clonotype: A much larger clone differs by one base, so this may be a read error. The chain has TRBV15 and TRBJ1-5; 11 positions agree with TRBD1. Germline CDR1 reads LNHNV; CDR2 reads YYDKDF (reference sequence). The V and J ends lost 4 bases and 7 bases, in that order; junction bases with no gene match: 6. The CDR3 covers 15 residues. The DNA for the CDR3 is TGTGCCACCAGCAAGGACAGGGGGCTCGGGCAGCCCCAGCATTTT. Its protein product is CATSKDRGLGQPQHF.

This rearrangement joins TRBV7-9 to TRBJ1-6; 8 bases agree with TRBD1. The germline V gene encodes CDR1 SEHNR and CDR2 FQNEAQ (reference sequence). The V and J ends lost 6 bases and 8 bases, in that order; junction bases with no gene match: 6. The CDR3 covers 14 residues. The CDR3 DNA sequence: TGTGCCAGCAGGGGAGGACAGGGCCATTCACCCCTCCACTTT. It is translated as CASRGGQGHSPLHF.

Points on this clonotype: A much more abundant neighbour one base away suggests this may be a read error. The CDR3 DNA is TGTGCCATCACTCGGGAGAGCACCGGGGAGCTGTTTTTT. Protein sequence: CAITRESTGELFF. V and J are TRBV10-3 and TRBJ2-2; D perhaps matches TRBD2 (6 bases). The length of the CDR3 is 13 residues. V lost 7 bases and J lost 4, with 10 bases in between. Germline V CDR1 and CDR2: ENHRY, SYGVKD.

A note on this clonotype: This may arise from a read error, as a much more abundant clone is one base away. The J gene is TRBJ1-3, the V gene TRBV20-1; no clear D. Looked up from germline, CDR1 is DFQATT and CDR2 is SNEGSKA (reference sequence). The length of the CDR3 is 14 residues. This CDR3 is CSTRDSVSGNTIYF. DNA for the CDR3: TGCAGTACTAGAGATAGTGTATCTGGAAACACCATATATTTT.

The rearrangement links TRBV2 to TRBJ2-1, with 8 bases aligning to TRBD2. The V gene's germline CDR1 is SNHLY and CDR2 FYNNEI. J lost 10 bases, V lost 7 bases, and 6 bases had no gene match. The CDR3 sequence is 12 residues long. CDR3 nucleotides: TGTGCCAGCAAGAGCGGGGGAAAGGAGCAGTTCTTC. Its protein product is CASKSGGKEQFF.

This chain links TRBV4-3 with TRBJ2-7; perhaps TRBD1 as D (6 bases). The V and J ends lost 0 bases and 4 bases respectively, with 13 bases between them. Germline loops: CDR1 LGHNA, CDR2 YSLEER. The CDR3 is 15 amino acids. The CDR3 nucleotides are TGCGCCAGCAGCCAAGATGAGACAGGACATTACGAGCAGTACTTC. Its protein is CASSQDETGHYEQYF.

This chain connects TRBV15 to TRBJ2-5; 12 bases agree with TRBD2. The CDR3 covers 14 residues. CDR1 is LNHNV and CDR2 is YYDKDF in the germline V gene (reference sequence). V dropped 5 bases and J dropped 5; count of bases not matched to a gene: 3. This CDR3 reads CATSPGLAGETQYF. In DNA, the CDR3 is TGTGCCACCAGCCCCGGACTAGCGGGGGAGACCCAGTACTTC.

This clonotype was observed a handful of times. The CDR3 sequence is CSLGRDNYGYTF. Here the CDR3 DNA reads TGCAGCTTGGGCCGGGACAACTATGGCTACACCTTC. This chain uses TRBV29-1 with TRBJ1-2; D possibly corresponds to TRBD1 (5 bases). The V and J ends lost 8 bases and 2 bases respectively, with 12 bases between them. This CDR3 is 12 amino acids long. Germline CDR1 and CDR2: SQVTM and ANQGSEA.

J is TRBJ2-6 and V is TRBV30; D unresolved. V was pared by 4 bases and J by 0 bases, with 4 bases between. The CDR3 loop spans 13 amino acids. In germline, CDR1 is GTSNPN, CDR2 SVGIG (reference sequence). This CDR3 is CAWTRSGANVLTF. CDR3 coding DNA: TGTGCCTGGACCCGCTCTGGGGCCAACGTCCTGACTTTC.

V gene TRBV2 combines with J gene TRBJ2-7; 10 nucleotides line up with TRBD2. V was pared by 6 bases and J by 2 bases, with 7 bases of the junction left unmatched. Germline CDR1 reads SNHLY; CDR2 reads FYNNEI. The CDR3 is 15 residues long. The CDR3 protein is CASSPTSGRAYEQYF. The DNA of the CDR3 is TGTGCCAGCAGCCCGACTAGCGGGCGCGCCTACGAGCAGTACTTC.

As regards this clonotype: The junction does not match germline at one end; this may be a read error. The V and J genes are TRBV9 and TRBJ1-4; D uncertain. This CDR3 region has 12 residues. Germline lookup yields CDR1 SGDLS and CDR2 YYNGEE. The CDR3 loop is CASSGSNEELFF. CDR3 nucleotide sequence: TGTGCCAGCAGCGGTTCTAATGAAGAACTGTTTTTT.

As concerns this clonotype: A read error is likely, as this CDR3 ends without the conserved phenylalanine or tryptophan. The rearrangement uses TRBV19 and TRBJ1-1; D may be TRBD1 (5 bases). The CDR3 is 13 residues long. Deletions cut 7 bases from V and 4 bases from J, with 13 bases between. In germline, CDR1 is LNHDA, CDR2 SQIVND (reference sequence). In DNA, the CDR3 is TGTGCCAGTACCTTAGGACAATTCACTGAAGCTTTCCTT. This codes for CASTLGQFTEAFL.

To note about this clonotype: At one of its ends the junction is not consistent with the germline gene, which may arise from a read error. The CDR3: CSATIRAGNPEAFF. CDR3 DNA: TGCAGCGCCACGATCCGGGCGGGGAACCCTGAAGCTTTCTTT. The V and J genes are TRBV29-1 and TRBJ1-1; no clear D. This CDR3 is 14 amino acids long. Germline V CDR1 and CDR2: SQVTM, ANQGSEA.

The chain has TRBV12-5 and TRBJ2-5, with 10 bases identical to TRBD1. The CDR3 is 16 residues long. In germline, CDR1 is LGHNT, CDR2 FRNRAP. V gave up 0 bases and J gave up 5 bases; unmatched junction bases: 6. The CDR3 DNA reads as TGTGCTAGTGGTTTGGTAGTCGGGACAGGGGAGGAGACCCAGTACTTC. Translating gives CASGLVVGTGEETQYF.

This clonotype was picked up many times. J is TRBJ1-1 and V is TRBV7-2; 9 bases align to TRBD1. This CDR3 spans 14 amino acids. Germline assignment: CDR1 SGHTA and CDR2 FQGNSA. V shed 4 bases and J 4 bases; nucleotides not matched to a gene: 4. The chain's CDR3 is CASSSSDRGTEAFF. For the CDR3, the DNA is TGTGCCAGCAGCTCCTCGGACAGGGGCACTGAAGCTTTCTTT.

For this clonotype: A single base separates this from a much larger clone, so it may be a read error. The rearrangement uses TRBV20-1 and TRBJ1-5, with a possible D match to TRBD1 (6 bases). Trimming removed 1 base from V and 3 bases from J, with 22 bases in between. Germline V gene sequence: CDR1 DFQATT, CDR2 SNEGSKA (reference sequence). The CDR3 is made up of 18 amino acids. This chain's CDR3 is CSARATAFGRGDNQPQHF. The CDR3 region has the DNA TGCAGTGCTAGAGCTACCGCGTTTGGCAGGGGAGACAATCAGCCCCAGCATTTT.

The chain carries TRBV10-3 and TRBJ1-2; D perhaps matches TRBD1 (5 bases). The CDR3 covers 14 residues. CDR1 is ENHRY and CDR2 is SYGVKD in the germline V gene. V was cut by 4 bases and J by 5 bases, with 14 bases left in between. This CDR3 is CAISGGGQGYGYTF. The CDR3 nucleotides are TGTGCCATCAGTGGGGGCGGGCAGGGTTATGGCTACACCTTC.